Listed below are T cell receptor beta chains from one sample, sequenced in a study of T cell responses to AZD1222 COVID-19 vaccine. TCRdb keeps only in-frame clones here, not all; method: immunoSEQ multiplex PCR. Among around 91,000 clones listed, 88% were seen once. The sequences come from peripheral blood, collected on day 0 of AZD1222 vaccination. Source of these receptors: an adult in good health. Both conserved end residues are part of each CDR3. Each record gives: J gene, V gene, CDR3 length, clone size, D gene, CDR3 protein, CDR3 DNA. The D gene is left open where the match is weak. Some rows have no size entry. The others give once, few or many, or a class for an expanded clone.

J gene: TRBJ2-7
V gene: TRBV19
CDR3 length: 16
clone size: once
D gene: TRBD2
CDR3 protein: CASSHTPGTSPYEQYF
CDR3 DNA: TGTGCCAGTAGTCACACCCCCGGGACTAGTCCCTACGAGCAGTACTTC

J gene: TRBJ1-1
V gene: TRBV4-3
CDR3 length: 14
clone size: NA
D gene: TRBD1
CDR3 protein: CASSPGQANTEAFF
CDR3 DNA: TGCGCCAGCAGCCCGGGACAGGCGAACACTGAAGCTTTCTTT

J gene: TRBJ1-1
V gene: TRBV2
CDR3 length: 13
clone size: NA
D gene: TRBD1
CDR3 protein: CASSRTGNTEAFF
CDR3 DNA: TGTGCCAGCAGTCGGACAGGGAACACTGAAGCTTTCTTT

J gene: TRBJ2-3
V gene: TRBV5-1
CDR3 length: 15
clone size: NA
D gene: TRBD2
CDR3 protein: CASRPIAGLTDTQYF
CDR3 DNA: TGCGCCAGCAGACCGATAGCGGGGCTCACAGATACGCAGTATTTT

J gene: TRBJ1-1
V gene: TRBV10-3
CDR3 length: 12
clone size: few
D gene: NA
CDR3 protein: CATSTEGTEAFF
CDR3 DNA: TGTGCCACCAGCACAGAGGGGACTGAAGCTTTCTTT

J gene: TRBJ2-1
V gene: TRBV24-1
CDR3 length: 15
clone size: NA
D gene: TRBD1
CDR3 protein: CATSVTGGSYNEQFF
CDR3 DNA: TGTGCCACCAGTGTGACAGGGGGCTCCTACAATGAGCAGTTCTTC

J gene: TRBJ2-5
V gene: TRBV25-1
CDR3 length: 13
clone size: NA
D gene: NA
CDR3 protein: CASSVGFQETQYF
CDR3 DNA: TGTGCCAGCAGTGTCGGGTTTCAAGAGACCCAGTACTTC

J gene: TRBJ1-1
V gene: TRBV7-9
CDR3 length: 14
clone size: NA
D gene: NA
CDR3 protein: CASSLGVSNTEAFF
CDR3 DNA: TGTGCCAGCAGCTTAGGGGTCAGCAACACTGAAGCTTTCTTT

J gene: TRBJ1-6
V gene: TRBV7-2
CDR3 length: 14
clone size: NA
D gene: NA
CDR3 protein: CASSPSTTNSPLHF
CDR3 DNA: TGTGCCAGCAGCCCCTCGACAACAAATTCACCCCTCCACTTT

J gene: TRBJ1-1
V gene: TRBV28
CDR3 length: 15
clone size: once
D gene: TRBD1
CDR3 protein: CASSSGTVMNTEAFF
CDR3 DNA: TGTGCCAGCAGTTCCGGGACAGTCATGAACACTGAAGCTTTCTTT

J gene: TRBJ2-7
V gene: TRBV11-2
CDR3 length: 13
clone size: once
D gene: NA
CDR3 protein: CASSHPTGYEQYF
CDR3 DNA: TGTGCCAGCAGCCACCCCACAGGGTACGAGCAGTACTTC

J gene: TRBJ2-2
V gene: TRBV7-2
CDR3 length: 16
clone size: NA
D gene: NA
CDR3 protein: CASSLWGSRGTGELFF
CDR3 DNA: TGTGCCAGCAGCTTATGGGGCAGCCGTGGGACCGGGGAGCTGTTTTTT

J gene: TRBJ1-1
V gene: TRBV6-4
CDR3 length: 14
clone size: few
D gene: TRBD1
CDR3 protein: CASKLDRENTEAFF
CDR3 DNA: TGTGCCAGCAAGTTAGACAGGGAGAACACTGAAGCTTTCTTT

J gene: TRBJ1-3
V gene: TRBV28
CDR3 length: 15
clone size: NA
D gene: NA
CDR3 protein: CASSSVVHSGNTIYF
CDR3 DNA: TGTGCCAGCAGTTCCGTGGTCCACTCTGGAAACACCATATATTTT

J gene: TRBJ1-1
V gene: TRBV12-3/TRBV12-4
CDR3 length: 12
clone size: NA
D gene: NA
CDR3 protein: CASRGDVTEAFF
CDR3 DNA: TGTGCCAGCAGAGGGGATGTCACTGAAGCTTTCTTT

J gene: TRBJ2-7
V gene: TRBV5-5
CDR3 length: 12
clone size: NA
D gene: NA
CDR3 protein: CASISSSYEQYF
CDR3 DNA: TGTGCCAGCATAAGCAGTTCCTACGAGCAGTACTTC

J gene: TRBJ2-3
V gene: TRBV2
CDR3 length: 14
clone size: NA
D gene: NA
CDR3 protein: CASVWTVNTDTQYF
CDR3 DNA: TGTGCCAGCGTCTGGACAGTCAACACAGATACGCAGTATTTT

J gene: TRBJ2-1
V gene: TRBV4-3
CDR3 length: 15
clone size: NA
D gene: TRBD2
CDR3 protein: CASSQELAGYNEQFF
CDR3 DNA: TGCGCCAGCAGCCAAGAGTTAGCGGGTTACAATGAGCAGTTCTTC

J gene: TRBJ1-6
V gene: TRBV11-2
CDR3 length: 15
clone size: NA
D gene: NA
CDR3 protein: CASTKKRQDSSPLHF
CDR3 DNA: TGTGCCAGCACCAAAAAACGGCAGGACTCGTCACCCCTCCACTTT

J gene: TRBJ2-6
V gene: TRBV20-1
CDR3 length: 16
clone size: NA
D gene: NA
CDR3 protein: CSASLTARSGANVLTF
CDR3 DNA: TGCAGTGCTAGTCTAACTGCCCGGTCTGGGGCCAACGTCCTGACTTTC

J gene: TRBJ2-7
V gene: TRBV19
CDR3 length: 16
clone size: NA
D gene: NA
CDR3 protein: CASSIPTGSLFGEQYF
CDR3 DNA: TGTGCCAGTAGTATACCTACAGGGTCTCTCTTCGGCGAGCAGTACTTC

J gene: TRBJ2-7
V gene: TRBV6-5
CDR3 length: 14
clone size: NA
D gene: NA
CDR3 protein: CASSRGPSSYEQYF
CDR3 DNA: TGTGCCAGCAGCCGGGGGCCGAGCTCCTACGAGCAGTACTTC

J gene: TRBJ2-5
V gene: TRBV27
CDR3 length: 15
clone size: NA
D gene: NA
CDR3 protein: CASSSATGLGETQYF
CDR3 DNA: TGTGCCAGCAGTTCCGCGACAGGACTAGGCGAGACCCAGTACTTC

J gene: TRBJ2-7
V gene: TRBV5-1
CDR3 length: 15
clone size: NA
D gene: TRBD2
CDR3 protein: CASSSAGLALYEQYF
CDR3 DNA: TGCGCCAGCAGCTCGGCCGGACTAGCGTTATACGAGCAGTACTTC

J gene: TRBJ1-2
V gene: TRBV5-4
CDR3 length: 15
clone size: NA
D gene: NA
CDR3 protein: CASSLGAGDGPGYTF
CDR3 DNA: TGTGCCAGCAGCTTGGGTGCCGGGGATGGGCCTGGCTACACCTTC

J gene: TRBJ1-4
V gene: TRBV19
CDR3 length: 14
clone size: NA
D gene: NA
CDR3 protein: CASRSVGVREKLFF
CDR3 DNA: TGTGCCAGTAGGTCGGTGGGGGTACGAGAAAAACTGTTTTTT

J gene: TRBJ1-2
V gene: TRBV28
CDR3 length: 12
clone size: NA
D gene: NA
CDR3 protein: CASSLRGYGYTF
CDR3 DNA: TGTGCCAGCAGTCTCCGGGGGTACGGCTACACCTTC

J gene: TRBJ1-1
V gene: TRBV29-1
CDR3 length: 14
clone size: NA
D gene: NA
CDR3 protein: CSVDEAGMNTEAFF
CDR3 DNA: TGCAGCGTTGACGAGGCAGGCATGAACACTGAAGCTTTCTTT

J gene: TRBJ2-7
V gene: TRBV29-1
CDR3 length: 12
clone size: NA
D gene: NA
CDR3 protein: CSAFDRTYEQYF
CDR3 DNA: TGCAGCGCTTTCGACAGAACCTACGAGCAGTACTTC

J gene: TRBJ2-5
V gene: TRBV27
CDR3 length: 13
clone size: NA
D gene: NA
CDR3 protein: CASSFVGGETQYF
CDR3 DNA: TGTGCCAGCAGTTTTGTAGGCGGGGAGACCCAGTACTTC

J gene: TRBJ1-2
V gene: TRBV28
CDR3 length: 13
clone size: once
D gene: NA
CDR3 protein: CATATGTDYGYTF
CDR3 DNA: TGTGCCACCGCTACCGGGACCGATTATGGCTACACCTTC

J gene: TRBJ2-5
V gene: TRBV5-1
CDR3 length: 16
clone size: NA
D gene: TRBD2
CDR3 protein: CASSLGATSGEETQYF
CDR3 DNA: TGCGCCAGCAGCTTGGGGGCCACTAGCGGGGAGGAGACCCAGTACTTC

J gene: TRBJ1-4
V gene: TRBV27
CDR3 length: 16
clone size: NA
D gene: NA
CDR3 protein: CASSSLTEGNNEKLFF
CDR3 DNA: TGTGCCAGCAGTTCCCTGACAGAGGGAAATAATGAAAAACTGTTTTTT

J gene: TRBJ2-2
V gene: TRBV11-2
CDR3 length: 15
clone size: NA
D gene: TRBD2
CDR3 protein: CASSLGSGSAGELFF
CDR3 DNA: TGTGCCAGCAGCTTAGGTAGCGGGAGCGCCGGGGAGCTGTTTTTT

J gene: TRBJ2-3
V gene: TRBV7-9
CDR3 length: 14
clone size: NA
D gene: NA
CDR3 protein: CASSLELRAVTQYF
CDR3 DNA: TGTGCCAGCAGCTTAGAACTGCGGGCAGTTACGCAGTATTTT

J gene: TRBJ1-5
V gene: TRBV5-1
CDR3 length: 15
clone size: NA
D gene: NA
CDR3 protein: CASSLEGRPDQPQHF
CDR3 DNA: TGCGCCAGCAGCTTGGAGGGACGGCCCGATCAGCCCCAGCATTTT

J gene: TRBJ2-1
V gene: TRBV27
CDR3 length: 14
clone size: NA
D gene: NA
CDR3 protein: CASSGRSSYNEQFF
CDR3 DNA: TGTGCCAGCAGTGGGAGGAGCTCCTACAATGAGCAGTTCTTC

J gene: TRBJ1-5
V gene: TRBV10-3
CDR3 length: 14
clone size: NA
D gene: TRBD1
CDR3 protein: CAISEGQGNQPQHF
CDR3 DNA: TGTGCCATCAGTGAGGGACAGGGGAATCAGCCCCAGCATTTT

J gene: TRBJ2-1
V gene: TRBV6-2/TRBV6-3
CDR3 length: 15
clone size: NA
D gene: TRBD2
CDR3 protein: CASSQTSGRANEQFF
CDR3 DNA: TGTGCCAGCAGCCAGACTAGCGGGAGGGCGAATGAGCAGTTCTTC

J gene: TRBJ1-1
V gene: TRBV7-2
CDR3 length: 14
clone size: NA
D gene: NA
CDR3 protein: CASSLNSGNTEAFF
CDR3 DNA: TGTGCCAGCAGCTTAAACTCAGGGAACACTGAAGCTTTCTTT

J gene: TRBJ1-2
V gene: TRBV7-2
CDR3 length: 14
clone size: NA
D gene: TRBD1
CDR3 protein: CASSSGQGASGYTF
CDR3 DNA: TGTGCCAGCAGCTCGGGACAGGGGGCGTCGGGCTACACCTTC

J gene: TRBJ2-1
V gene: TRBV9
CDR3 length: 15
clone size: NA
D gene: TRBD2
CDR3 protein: CASSVEVGGPIEQFF
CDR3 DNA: TGTGCCAGCAGCGTAGAGGTGGGAGGGCCTATTGAGCAGTTCTTC

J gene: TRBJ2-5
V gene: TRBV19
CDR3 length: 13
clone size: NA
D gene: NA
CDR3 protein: CASNRDGQETQYF
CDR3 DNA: TGTGCCAGTAACAGGGACGGTCAAGAGACCCAGTACTTC

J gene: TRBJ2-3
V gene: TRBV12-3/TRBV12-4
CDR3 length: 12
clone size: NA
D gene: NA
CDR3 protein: CASSLLADTQYF
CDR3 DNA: TGTGCCAGCAGCCTTCTAGCAGATACGCAGTATTTT

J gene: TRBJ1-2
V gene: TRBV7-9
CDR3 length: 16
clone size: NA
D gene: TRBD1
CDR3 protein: CASSSSRQGMGNGYTF
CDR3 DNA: TGTGCCAGCAGCTCATCTAGACAGGGGATGGGAAATGGCTACACCTTC

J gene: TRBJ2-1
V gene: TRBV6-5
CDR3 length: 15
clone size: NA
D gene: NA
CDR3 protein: CASSYRRTNYNEQFF
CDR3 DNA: TGTGCCAGCAGTTACCGAAGAACAAATTACAATGAGCAGTTCTTC

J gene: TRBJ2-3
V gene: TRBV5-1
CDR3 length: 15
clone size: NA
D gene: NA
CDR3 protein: CASSLEADSRDTQYF
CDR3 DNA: TGCGCCAGCAGCTTGGAAGCAGATTCTAGGGATACGCAGTATTTT

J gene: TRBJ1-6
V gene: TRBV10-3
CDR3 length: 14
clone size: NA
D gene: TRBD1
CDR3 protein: CATAGDRGGSPLHF
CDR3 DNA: TGTGCCACCGCCGGTGACAGGGGGGGATCACCCCTCCACTTT

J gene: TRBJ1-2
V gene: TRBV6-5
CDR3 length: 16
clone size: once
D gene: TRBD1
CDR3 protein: CASSYLDRAPHYGYTF
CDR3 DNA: TGTGCCAGCAGTTACCTTGACAGGGCGCCCCACTATGGCTACACCTTC

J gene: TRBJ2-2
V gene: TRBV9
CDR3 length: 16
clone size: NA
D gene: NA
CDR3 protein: CASSVGVGLDTGELFF
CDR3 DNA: TGTGCCAGCAGCGTAGGCGTGGGATTGGACACCGGGGAGCTGTTTTTT

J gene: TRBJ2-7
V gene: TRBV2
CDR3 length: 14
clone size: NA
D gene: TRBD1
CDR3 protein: CASRPGTGTYEQYF
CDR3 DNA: TGTGCCAGCAGACCCGGGACAGGGACCTACGAGCAGTACTTC

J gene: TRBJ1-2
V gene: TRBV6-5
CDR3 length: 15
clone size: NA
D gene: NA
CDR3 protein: CASSYRIRSDYGYTF
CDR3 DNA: TGTGCCAGCAGTTACCGTATCCGCTCCGACTATGGCTACACCTTC